One and the same sample provided the 9 T cell receptor beta chains below, sequenced in a study of chemoradiotherapy in HPV16-positive cancers. Clones were read by immunoSEQ multiplex PCR, and TCRdb kept only the in-frame ones, dropping some. Seen here are roughly 11,000 clones, 75% observed once, and the top ten hold less than 8.5%. The material was obtained from a patient who underwent chemoradiotherapy. Source of these receptors: a human donor with HPV-associated anogenital cancer.

The V gene is TRBV25-1, the J gene TRBJ2-2; TRBD2 matches 9 bases. This CDR3 has 16 amino acids. Germline values: CDR1 MGHDK, CDR2 SYGVNS. The V segment lost 5 bases and the J segment 2 bases; nucleotides outside the gene matches: 6. CDR3 region: CASSSSGRLNTGELFF. The CDR3 DNA reads TGTGCCAGCAGTTCAAGCGGGAGGCTTAACACCGGGGAGCTGTTTTTT.

This clone was recorded a few times. The gene calls are TRBV6-1 and TRBJ2-7; 7 bases align to TRBD2. V trimming: 6 bases; J trimming: 2 bases; junction bases outside the gene matches: 10. The CDR3 totals 15 residues. Looked up from germline, CDR1 is MNHNS and CDR2 is SASEGT. The CDR3 sequence: CASREWEGIAYEQYF. The CDR3, as DNA: TGTGCCAGCAGGGAATGGGAGGGGATCGCCTACGAGCAGTACTTC.

V and J are TRBV10-3 and TRBJ2-5; a weak D match, TRBD1 (6 bases). Trimming took 6 bases from V and 5 from J, leaving 7 bases between them. CDR1 ENHRY and CDR2 SYGVKD come from the germline V gene. The CDR3 has 11 amino acids. CDR3 coding DNA: TGTGCCATCAGGGACAGCGAGACCCAGTACTTC. Protein sequence: CAIRDSETQYF.

This rearrangement joins TRBV7-8 to TRBJ2-3, with 11 bases aligning to TRBD2. Germline V gene data show CDR1 as SGHVS and CDR2 as FQNEAQ. V dropped 5 bases and J dropped 3; count of bases not matched to a gene: 10. The CDR3 extends over 17 amino acids. The CDR3 spells CASSPLLAGVGTDTQYF. The CDR3 nucleotides read TGTGCCAGCAGCCCTCTACTAGCGGGAGTAGGTACAGATACGCAGTATTTT.

The V gene is TRBV7-9, the J gene TRBJ2-3; 9 bases match TRBD2. V gave up 4 bases and J gave up 5 bases; unmatched junction bases: 4. The CDR3 is 14 amino acids. CDR1 is SEHNR, CDR2 FQNEAQ, per germline (reference sequence). CDR3 bases: TGTGCCAGCAGCTATAGCGGGAGTGAAGATACGCAGTATTTT. It is translated as CASSYSGSEDTQYF.

This chain links TRBV27 with TRBJ2-5; 11 bases align to TRBD1. CDR3 length equals 14 residues. Germline loops: CDR1 MNHEY, CDR2 SMNVEV (reference sequence). The junction had 4 bases not matched to a gene; V was cut back by 5 bases and J by 5 bases. CDR3 DNA sequence: TGTGCCAGCAGTCTAGGGACAGGGGGGGAGACCCAGTACTTC. It yields the protein CASSLGTGGETQYF.

This clone has only a few counts. The rearrangement links TRBV6-5 to TRBJ2-1, with TRBD1 matching over 8 bases. CDR1 MNHEY and CDR2 SVGAGI come from the germline V gene. The CDR3 consists of 15 residues. The trim removed 5 bases at V and 10 bases at J, leaving 13 bases unmatched. For the CDR3, the DNA is TGTGCCAGCAGTCATCCTTTGGACAGGGCTGGAGAGCAGTTCTTC. This gives the protein CASSHPLDRAGEQFF.

The CDR3 DNA reads as TGTGCCACCAGCAGGGATCCAGGGTCTGGGGCCAACGTCCTGACTTTC. This sequence encodes CATSRDPGSGANVLTF. The chain combines TRBV15 with TRBJ2-6; maybe TRBD1 (5 bases). The CDR3 consists of 16 residues. V lost 3 bases, J lost 1 base, and 10 bases lay in between. Germline CDR1 LNHNV, CDR2 YYDKDF (reference sequence).

The rearrangement joins TRBV28 to TRBJ2-3; perhaps TRBD1 as D (6 bases). Between the trimmed V and J ends, which lost 10 bases and 3 bases, there was a span of 20 bases. Germline V gives CDR1 MDHEN, CDR2 SYDVKM. This CDR3 is built from 15 residues. Here the CDR3 DNA reads TGTGCCACCGTCGACTGGGGGCCTCCTACAGATACGCAGTATTTT. Translated, it gives CATVDWGPPTDTQYF.